This T cell receptor beta chain was sequenced in a study of blood T cell repertoires in COVID-19. The CDR3 is made up of 13 amino acids. CDR1 and CDR2 (germline): SEHNR, FQNEAQ (reference sequence). V lost 11 bases to trimming and J lost 5 bases, with 18 bases between them. Per the authors' pipeline: Quantification of nucleated cells was approximated via reference gene primer amplification. Clones were sequenced by immunoSEQ multiplex PCR, and TCRdb holds only the in-frame ones, with some missing. That table is the source of V, J and clone size, and D and trimming were worked out from the DNA. This sample has about 81,000 clones; about nine tenths occur once, and the top ten carry 9.5% to 15%.

The specimen sequenced was peripheral blood. The chain has TRBV7-9 and TRBJ1-1; D may be TRBD1 (6 bases). This receptor was identified in a man in his 70s with active or convalescent COVID-19. CDR3: CADQEQGWTEAFF. DNA for the CDR3: TGTGCCGACCAAGAACAGGGATGGACTGAAGCTTTCTTT.